These 13 T cell receptor beta chains originate from one sample sequenced in a study of cytomegalovirus exposure and HLA in healthy donors. PCR used 60 Vbeta primers and 13 Jbeta primers. Here immunoSEQ multiplex PCR was the method, and the copy in TCRdb shows in-frame clones only, minus some. The repertoire holds 150,000 to 200,000 clones, with roughly 86% as singletons. The sequenced sample was PBMCs. The receptors originated from a woman under 30 in good health and CMV-seronegative.

CDR3 bases: TGTGCCAGCAGCTTGGTGGGGCGGACTGAAGCTTTCTTT. Amino acids: CASSLVGRTEAFF. The chain links TRBV5-4 to TRBJ1-1, with D maybe TRBD1 (5 bases). V was pared by 0 bases and J by 5 bases, with 8 bases between. Germline-derived CDR1 and CDR2 are SGHNT and YYREEE (reference sequence). The CDR3 consists of 13 residues.

This clone occurred once. The chain is built from TRBV2 and TRBJ1-2; TRBD1 agrees at 9 bases. The CDR3 contains 13 residues. Per the germline V gene, CDR1 is SNHLY and CDR2 is FYNNEI. The V segment lost 7 bases and the J segment 7 bases; nucleotides outside the gene matches: 7. This CDR3 reads CASKRTGGSGYTF. The CDR3 DNA reads TGTGCCAGCAAACGAACAGGGGGCAGTGGCTACACCTTC.

The chain has TRBV7-6 and TRBJ2-6; possible D gene TRBD2, 5 bases. The CDR3 runs 17 residues. Germline lookup yields CDR1 SGHVS and CDR2 FNYEAQ. V lost 4 bases, J lost 2 bases, and 15 bases lay in between. CDR3 sequence: CASSYPVRGPGANVLTF. CDR3 sequence (DNA): TGTGCCAGCAGCTACCCAGTGCGAGGGCCTGGGGCCAACGTCCTGACTTTC. The whole variable domain, filled in from reference TRBV7-6 and TRBJ2-6, reads GAGVSQSPRYKVTKRGQDVALRCDPISGHVSLYWYRQALGQGPEFLTYFNYEAQQDKSGLPNDRFSAERPEGSISTLTIQRTEQRDSAMYRCASSYPVRGPGANVLTFGAGSRLTVL.

The CDR3, as DNA: TGTGCCAGCAGCCCCAGCAGGGAACACGCTTTCTTT. It encodes CASSPSREHAFF. The chain couples TRBV7-2 to TRBJ1-1, with TRBD1 as a possible D gene (5 bases). V was clipped by 5 bases and J by 11 bases, with 15 bases between them. The CDR3 contains 12 residues. The germline V gene encodes CDR1 SGHTA and CDR2 FQGNSA.

This sequence joins TRBV25-1 and TRBJ2-7, with 10 bases matching TRBD1. CDR1 is MGHDK, CDR2 SYGVNS, per germline. The CDR3 extends over 15 amino acids. After removal of 0 bases from V and 6 bases from J, the junction contained 5 bases not matched to a gene. The CDR3 DNA follows: TGTGCCAGCAGTGAATACGGACAGGGGGATCCCGAGCAGTACTTC. Translating gives CASSEYGQGDPEQYF.

This chain uses TRBV30 with TRBJ2-5, with D possibly TRBD2 on 7 matching bases. V lost 3 bases and J lost 5, with 10 bases in between. This CDR3 comprises 12 residues. Germline CDR1 GTSNPN, CDR2 SVGIG (reference sequence). This chain's CDR3 is CAWSPGGETQYF. The CDR3 DNA follows: TGTGCCTGGAGCCCGGGGGGCGAGACCCAGTACTTC.

This chain connects TRBV10-3 to TRBJ1-6; tentative D call: TRBD1 (5 bases). The V end lost 11 bases, the J end lost 7 bases, and 12 bases lay between the germline ends. Per the germline V gene, CDR1 is ENHRY and CDR2 is SYGVKD. The CDR3 has 12 residues. This CDR3 reads CAARAGNSPLHF. The CDR3 DNA reads TGTGCCGCCAGGGCAGGGAATTCACCCCTCCACTTT.

The chain employs TRBV18 and TRBJ2-3; D might be TRBD2 (5 bases). The CDR3 loop spans 14 amino acids. Trimming left V 0 bases short and J 1 base short, with 5 bases between. CDR1 and CDR2 (germline): KGHSH, LQKENI. The CDR3 sequence is CASSPPEGTDTQYF. DNA of the CDR3: TGTGCCAGCTCACCACCGGAGGGCACAGATACGCAGTATTTT.

This chain uses TRBV28 with TRBJ1-1, with D perhaps matching TRBD1 (6 bases). Germline assignment: CDR1 MDHEN and CDR2 SYDVKM. With 2 bases removed from V and 10 bases from J, the gap between germline ends came to 20 bases. The CDR3 totals 15 residues. The CDR3 bases are TGTGCCAGCAGTTTACTGCCAGGGGAACGCGAGGGAGCTTTCTTT. Translated: CASSLLPGEREGAFF.

This clone was observed once. V gene TRBV7-6 combines with J gene TRBJ2-5; D not resolved. Germline values: CDR1 SGHVS, CDR2 FNYEAQ. The V end lost 6 bases, the J end lost 0 bases, and 11 bases lay between the germline ends. There are 14 residues in the CDR3. The chain's CDR3 is CASSPHTYQETQYF. The CDR3 DNA follows: TGTGCCAGCAGTCCACATACGTACCAAGAGACCCAGTACTTC. Together with reference TRBV7-6 and TRBJ2-5, the CDR3 gives the full variable domain: GAGVSQSPRYKVTKRGQDVALRCDPISGHVSLYWYRQALGQGPEFLTYFNYEAQQDKSGLPNDRFSAERPEGSISTLTIQRTEQRDSAMYRCASSPHTYQETQYFGPGTRLLVL.

The genes are TRBV9 and TRBJ1-6, with D unresolved. The CDR3 runs 17 residues. Between the trimmed V and J ends, which lost 3 bases and 0 bases, there was a span of 13 bases. Germline V gene sequence: CDR1 SGDLS, CDR2 YYNGEE. The CDR3 here is CASSGPVGSSYNSPLHF. The CDR3 nucleotides read TGTGCCAGCAGCGGCCCAGTGGGGAGCTCCTATAATTCACCCCTCCACTTT. The full variable domain, in which reference TRBV9 and TRBJ1-6 provide the parts outside the CDR3, is DSGVTQTPKHLITATGQRVTLRCSPRSGDLSVYWYQQSLDQGLQFLIQYYNGEERAKGNILERFSAQQFPDLHSELNLSSLELGDSALYFCASSGPVGSSYNSPLHFGNGTRLTVT.

The rearrangement uses TRBV28 and TRBJ1-2, with TRBD1 matching 10 bases. The CDR3 has 14 residues. CDR1 and CDR2 from the germline V gene are MDHEN and SYDVKM. The trim removed 6 bases at V and 3 bases at J, leaving 4 bases unmatched. CDR3 nucleotides: TGTGCCAGCAGCTCCGGGACAGGGGACTATGGCTACACCTTC. Its translation: CASSSGTGDYGYTF.

V is TRBV19 and J is TRBJ1-5, with D unresolved. V lost 5 bases and J 5 bases, leaving 10 bases between the germline ends. The CDR3 runs 13 residues. Per the germline V gene, CDR1 is LNHDA and CDR2 is SQIVND (reference sequence). The CDR3: CASSPGFYQPQHF. As DNA, the CDR3 is TGTGCCAGTAGTCCCGGGTTCTATCAGCCCCAGCATTTT.